The 27 T cell receptor beta chains below all came from one sample that was sequenced in a study of CD8 T cells in ankylosing spondylitis. TCRdb ran MiXCR on the 5' RACE reads and lists one entry per CDR3 protein. This sample has 35,000 to 50,000 distinct CDR3 sequences; 3% to 3.5% occur once, and the top ten carry approximately 3%. What was sequenced was blood, either unsorted or a sorted T cell fraction (not recorded which). These receptors were taken from a male donor with ankylosing spondylitis or in good health (not recorded which).

This clonotype was observed many times. The chain couples TRBV9 to TRBJ2-4, with 7 bases aligning to TRBD1. CDR3 length: 14 residues. J lost 5 bases, V lost 0 bases, and 2 bases had no gene match. Germline CDR1 reads SGDLS; CDR2 reads YYNGEE. CDR3 protein: CASSVEGGQNIQYF. The CDR3 nucleotides read TGTGCCAGCAGCGTAGAAGGGGGCCAAAACATTCAGTACTTC.

This clonotype was counted ten times or more. The genes are TRBV9 and TRBJ1-4, with D maybe TRBD1 (5 bases). Trimming took 5 bases from V and 3 from J, leaving 11 bases between them. Germline V gene sequence: CDR1 SGDLS, CDR2 YYNGEE. The length of the CDR3 is 14 residues. CDR3 loop: CASSPTVANEKLFF. CDR3 in DNA: TGTGCCAGCAGTCCGACAGTGGCTAATGAAAAACTGTTTTTT.

This clonotype has ten or more counts. This chain links TRBV9 with TRBJ2-1, with D perhaps assigned TRBD1 or TRBD2 (5 bases each). This CDR3 comprises 15 residues. V lost 2 bases and J 9 bases, leaving 18 bases between the germline ends. The germline gives CDR1 SGDLS, CDR2 YYNGEE. The CDR3 nucleotides read TGTGCCAGCAGCGTCCTCCACACTAGGGGCGGTGAGCAGTTCTTC. This translates into CASSVLHTRGGEQFF.

This clonotype appeared many times. The rearrangement joins TRBV9 to TRBJ1-5; D ambiguous. Trimming took 4 bases from V and 2 from J, leaving 7 bases between them. Germline V gives CDR1 SGDLS, CDR2 YYNGEE. The CDR3 runs to 13 residues. The chain's CDR3 is CASSPQGNQPQHF. The CDR3 coding sequence is TGTGCCAGCAGCCCCCAGGGCAATCAGCCCCAGCATTTT.

This clonotype was recorded many times. This chain links TRBV9 with TRBJ1-2; D remains unclear. The CDR3 is made up of 13 amino acids. V lost 2 bases and J 5 bases, leaving 10 bases between the germline ends. CDR1 SGDLS and CDR2 YYNGEE come from the germline V gene. CDR3 region: CASSVMDSYGYTF. The CDR3 DNA sequence: TGTGCCAGCAGCGTGATGGACTCTTATGGCTACACCTTC.

Ten or more counts support this clonotype. The chain couples TRBV9 to TRBJ2-5, with no clear D. The V end lost 2 bases, the J end lost 3 bases, and 8 bases lay between the germline ends. The CDR3 runs to 13 residues. Germline loops: CDR1 SGDLS, CDR2 YYNGEE. The CDR3 reads CASSVRLEETQYF. In DNA, the CDR3 is TGTGCCAGCAGCGTTAGGCTAGAAGAGACCCAGTACTTC.

This clonotype came up many times. V and J are TRBV9 and TRBJ2-1; no firm D call. Germline assignment: CDR1 SGDLS and CDR2 YYNGEE. V was pared by 0 bases and J by 8 bases, with 15 bases between. CDR3 length: 15 residues. DNA of the CDR3: TGTGCCAGCAGCGTAGGGGATAGTTCGTACGATGAGCAGTTCTTC. It encodes CASSVGDSSYDEQFF.

This clonotype was recorded at least ten times. The chain recombines TRBV9 with TRBJ1-2; a possible D gene is TRBD1 (6 bases). The CDR3 is 16 residues long. From germline, CDR1 is SGDLS and CDR2 YYNGEE. V lost 3 bases to trimming and J lost 2 bases, with 17 bases between them. This chain's CDR3 is CASSEGWTAQNYGYTF. Here the CDR3 DNA reads TGTGCCAGCAGCGAGGGCTGGACAGCCCAGAACTATGGCTACACCTTC. The full variable domain, with the rest looked up from reference TRBV9 and TRBJ1-2, is DSGVTQTPKHLITATGQRVTLRCSPRSGDLSVYWYQQSLDQGLQFLIQYYNGEERAKGNILERFSAQQFPDLHSELNLSSLELGDSALYFCASSEGWTAQNYGYTFGSGTRLTVV.

This clonotype came up many times. The chain has TRBV9 and TRBJ2-3; 8 bases align to TRBD1. With V trimmed by 0 bases and J by 2 bases, 2 bases remained unmatched. Germline CDR1 SGDLS, CDR2 YYNGEE. The CDR3 is made up of 15 amino acids. In DNA, the CDR3 is TGTGCCAGCAGCGTAGGACAGGGGCCCACAGATACGCAGTATTTT. The encoded protein is CASSVGQGPTDTQYF.

This chain joins TRBV9 and TRBJ2-1; 13 bases fit TRBD2. CDR1 is SGDLS, CDR2 YYNGEE, per germline. V shed 3 bases, J shed 5 bases, and the junction held 5 bases outside the gene matches. The CDR3 spans 16 residues. The CDR3 region is CASSALAGGTHNEQFF. Written as DNA, the CDR3 is TGTGCCAGCAGCGCACTAGCGGGGGGGACCCACAATGAGCAGTTCTTC.

This clonotype was seen at least ten times. The chain employs TRBV9 and TRBJ2-2, with D unclear. The CDR3 runs to 14 residues. CDR1 is SGDLS, CDR2 YYNGEE, per germline. V was shortened by 0 bases and J by 5 bases, with 8 bases between the two germline ends. In nucleotides, the CDR3 is TGTGCCAGCAGCGTAGGACCGACTACCGGGGAGCTGTTTTTT. Amino acids: CASSVGPTTGELFF.

The chain combines TRBV9 with TRBJ1-6; D unclear. Germline CDR1 reads SGDLS; CDR2 reads YYNGEE. Trimming pared 4 bases from V and 8 bases from J, leaving 13 bases between. The CDR3 runs to 14 residues. The CDR3 loop is CASSFRTVDSPLHF. The CDR3 bases are TGTGCCAGCAGCTTCAGGACGGTGGATTCACCCCTCCACTTT.

This clonotype has at least ten counts. The chain carries TRBV9 and TRBJ2-6; D call uncertain. This CDR3 has 17 residues. V was pared by 4 bases and J by 2 bases, with 16 bases between. In germline, CDR1 is SGDLS, CDR2 YYNGEE. The CDR3 DNA reads as TGTGCCAGCAGCCGCCTTGCGGCCCTCCCTGGGGCCAACGTCCTGACTTTC. Amino acids: CASSRLAALPGANVLTF.

This clonotype showed up many times. V and J are TRBV9 and TRBJ2-2; D not resolved. The CDR3 spans 14 residues. V dropped 0 bases and J dropped 4 bases, with 7 bases sitting between them. Germline V CDR1 and CDR2: SGDLS, YYNGEE. The CDR3 sequence: CASSVGAATGELFF. Written as DNA, the CDR3 is TGTGCCAGCAGCGTAGGGGCAGCCACCGGGGAGCTGTTTTTT.

This clonotype was recorded at least ten times. The chain carries TRBV9 and TRBJ1-3; D call uncertain. CDR1 is SGDLS and CDR2 is YYNGEE in the germline V gene. The CDR3 is 14 amino acids. V lost 3 bases, J lost 2 bases, and 9 bases lay in between. For the CDR3, the DNA is TGTGCCAGCAGCGCGCAGACCCCTGGAAACACCATATATTTT. This sequence encodes CASSAQTPGNTIYF.

This clonotype was observed a handful of times. This chain uses TRBV9 with TRBJ2-2, with 8 bases identical to TRBD1. V was clipped by 2 bases and J by 7 bases; unmatched bases: 10. Germline CDR1 reads SGDLS; CDR2 reads YYNGEE. CDR3 length: 16 amino acids. CDR3 nucleotide sequence: TGTGCCAGCAGCGTTACCCCGGACAGGGTGATCGGGGAGCTGTTTTTT. It specifies CASSVTPDRVIGELFF.

This clonotype showed up many times. The chain recombines TRBV9 with TRBJ2-3, with unresolved D. This CDR3 is 14 amino acids long. Germline lookup yields CDR1 SGDLS and CDR2 YYNGEE. V was shortened by 0 bases and J by 1 base, with 6 bases between the two germline ends. The CDR3 loop is CASSVAWGTDTQYF. In nucleotides, the CDR3 is TGTGCCAGCAGCGTAGCCTGGGGCACAGATACGCAGTATTTT.

This clonotype has at least ten counts. The chain links TRBV9 to TRBJ2-3; D not certain. Germline V gene sequence: CDR1 SGDLS, CDR2 YYNGEE. This CDR3 region has 14 residues. V gave up 3 bases and J gave up 2 bases, with 10 bases separating them. CDR3: CASSAFDNTDTQYF. The CDR3 coding sequence is TGTGCCAGCAGCGCCTTTGACAACACAGATACGCAGTATTTT.

This clonotype came up many times. The chain links TRBV9 to TRBJ2-2, with 11 bases that match TRBD1. In germline, CDR1 is SGDLS, CDR2 YYNGEE. The CDR3 is 15 residues long. Trimming removed 4 bases from V and 7 bases from J; junction bases left unmatched: 6. CDR3 in DNA: TGTGCCAGCAGCCCCGGACAGGGGGCGGTCGGGGAGCTGTTTTTT. Its translation: CASSPGQGAVGELFF.

In regard to this clonotype: Since a much larger clone is just one base distant, this may be a read error. The chain couples TRBV9 to TRBJ2-5; D is unresolved. The CDR3 consists of 13 residues. Trimming shortened V by 3 bases and J by 5 bases, and 11 bases separated the two germline ends. Germline V CDR1 and CDR2: SGDLS, YYNGEE. CDR3 sequence reads: CASSGAPPETQYF. The DNA for the CDR3 is TGTGCCAGCAGCGGGGCGCCCCCGGAGACCCAGTACTTC.

This clonotype was observed many times. The chain is built from TRBV9 and TRBJ2-1; maybe TRBD2 (5 bases). The CDR3 contains 16 residues. The V end was cut by 4 bases, the J end by 0 bases, with 14 bases between. CDR1 and CDR2 (germline): SGDLS, YYNGEE. For the CDR3, the DNA is TGTGCCAGCAGCCCCAACGGGGTTCCCTCCTACAATGAGCAGTTCTTC. The encoded protein is CASSPNGVPSYNEQFF.

In this sample, this clonotype turned up many times. The genes are TRBV9 and TRBJ1-2; 7 bases fit TRBD1. The ends lost 4 bases at V and 4 bases at J; junction bases unmatched: 10. CDR1 is SGDLS and CDR2 is YYNGEE in the germline V gene. The length of the CDR3 is 15 residues. This chain's CDR3 is CASSPRVGGTYGYTF. As DNA, the CDR3 is TGTGCCAGCAGCCCTAGGGTAGGGGGCACCTATGGCTACACCTTC.

This clonotype was recorded many times. The chain carries TRBV5-1 and TRBJ2-7; a weak D match, TRBD1 (6 bases). The CDR3 runs 15 residues. The V gene's germline CDR1 is SGHRS and CDR2 YFSETQ. The V and J ends lost 3 bases and 3 bases respectively, with 16 bases between them. The CDR3 loop is CASSSAGQWGYEQYV. The CDR3 DNA follows: TGCGCCAGCAGCTCTGCAGGACAGTGGGGCTACGAGCAGTACGTC.

The sample holds many counts of this clonotype. The chain has TRBV9 and TRBJ2-1; tentative D call: TRBD1 (6 bases). Germline V gene sequence: CDR1 SGDLS, CDR2 YYNGEE. The CDR3 sequence is 15 residues long. V gave up 4 bases and J gave up 5 bases, with 16 bases separating them. As DNA, the CDR3 is TGTGCCAGCAGCCCCTCAACAGGGATACACAATGAGCAGTTCTTC. Protein: CASSPSTGIHNEQFF.

This clonotype was detected many times. The chain couples TRBV9 to TRBJ2-3, with 10 bases identical to TRBD1. The germline V gene has CDR1 SGDLS and CDR2 YYNGEE. After removal of 0 bases from V and 4 bases from J, the junction contained 8 bases not matched to a gene. The CDR3 is made up of 17 amino acids. CDR3 nucleotide sequence: TGTGCCAGCAGCGTAGACGAGGGACAGGGGTGGGCAGATACGCAGTATTTT. This translates into CASSVDEGQGWADTQYF.

Ten or more counts support this clonotype. The chain joins TRBV9 to TRBJ2-2; D unclear. This CDR3 region has 15 residues. The V and J ends lost 0 bases and 0 bases respectively, with 6 bases between them. CDR1 is SGDLS and CDR2 is YYNGEE in the germline V gene. The CDR3: CASSVAAANTGELFF. DNA of the CDR3: TGTGCCAGCAGCGTAGCGGCGGCGAACACCGGGGAGCTGTTTTTT.

This clonotype was counted many times. The chain employs TRBV9 and TRBJ1-6; D is perhaps TRBD1 (6 bases). Germline values: CDR1 SGDLS, CDR2 YYNGEE. The CDR3 length is 15 residues. V lost 1 base and J lost 7, with 12 bases in between. The CDR3 protein is CASSVTGMANSPLHF. CDR3 in DNA: TGTGCCAGCAGCGTAACAGGGATGGCCAATTCACCCCTCCACTTT.